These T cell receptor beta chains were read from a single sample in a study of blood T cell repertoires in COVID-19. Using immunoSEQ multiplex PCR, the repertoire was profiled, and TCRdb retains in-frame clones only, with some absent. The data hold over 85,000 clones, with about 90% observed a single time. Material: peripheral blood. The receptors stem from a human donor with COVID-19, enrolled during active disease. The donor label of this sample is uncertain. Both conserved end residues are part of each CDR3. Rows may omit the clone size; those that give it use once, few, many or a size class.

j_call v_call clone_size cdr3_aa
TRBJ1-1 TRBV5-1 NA CASTTAPGGTEAFF
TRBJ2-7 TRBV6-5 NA CASSYKGSLFEYF
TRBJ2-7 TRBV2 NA CAGKQAGHTYEQYF
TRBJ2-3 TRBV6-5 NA CASSSDGWADTQYF
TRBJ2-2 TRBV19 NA CASSMNTGTGELFF
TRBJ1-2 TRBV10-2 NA CASSELGLYGYTF
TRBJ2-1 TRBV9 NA CASSVATSGYNEQFF
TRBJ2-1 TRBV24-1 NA CATSDPEDEQFF
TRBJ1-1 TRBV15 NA CATSRSMNTEAFF
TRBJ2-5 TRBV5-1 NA CASSLVLAGVQETQYF
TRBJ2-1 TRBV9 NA CASGSGFSSYNEQFF
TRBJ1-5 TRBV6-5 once CASSPHRNQPQHF
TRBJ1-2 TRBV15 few CASEKDGQGYGYTF
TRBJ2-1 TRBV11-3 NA CASSLRRGSSYNEQFF
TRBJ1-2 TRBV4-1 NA CASSQVIYTSNYGYTF
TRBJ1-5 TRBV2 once CASSEDSHQPQHF
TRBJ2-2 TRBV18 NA CASSRVTGELFF
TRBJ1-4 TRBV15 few CATSRESREGEKLFF
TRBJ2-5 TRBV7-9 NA CASSPGTSTQETQYF
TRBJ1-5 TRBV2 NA CASSEAGGIVQPQHF
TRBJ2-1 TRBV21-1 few CASSKEGVALAGSNYEQFF
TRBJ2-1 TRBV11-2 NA CASSFAGTGGTFF
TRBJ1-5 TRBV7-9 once CASSISGRGNQPQHF
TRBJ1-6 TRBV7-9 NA CASSSPRLYNSPLHF
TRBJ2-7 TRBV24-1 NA CATSDRGQGSEQYF
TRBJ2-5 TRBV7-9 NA CASSLSSGYQETQYF
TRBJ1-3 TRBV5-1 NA CASRPGQAGPFSGNTIYF
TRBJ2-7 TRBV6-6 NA CASSYATGGPYEQYF
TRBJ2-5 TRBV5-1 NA CASSQASGQETQYF
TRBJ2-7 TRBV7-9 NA CASSLVGGFEQYF
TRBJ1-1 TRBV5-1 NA CASSLNGERVAEAFF
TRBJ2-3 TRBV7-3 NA CASSSLAGGNTDTQYF
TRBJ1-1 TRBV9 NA CASSPLQGTFTEAFF
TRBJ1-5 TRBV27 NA CASSIRRNQPQHF
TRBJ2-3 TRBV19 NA CASSIVRDTQYF
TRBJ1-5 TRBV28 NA CASSTGISQPQHF
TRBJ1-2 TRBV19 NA CAIPDRREGYTF
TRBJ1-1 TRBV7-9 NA CASSLVSGGGTEAFF
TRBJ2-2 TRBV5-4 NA CASSLGAGGMWNTGELFF
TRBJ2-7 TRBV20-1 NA CSASRVTEQYF
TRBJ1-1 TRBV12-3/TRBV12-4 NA CASIQGVTEAFF
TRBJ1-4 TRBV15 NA CATSRDQTEQKLFF
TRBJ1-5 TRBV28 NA CASSLQGQPQHF
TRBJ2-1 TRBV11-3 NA CASSQGLAGGLGNEQFF
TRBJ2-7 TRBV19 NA CASSRDRGYEQYF
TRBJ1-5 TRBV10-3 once CATRGRNGTGRNQPQHF
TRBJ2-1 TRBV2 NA CASCFDNEQFF
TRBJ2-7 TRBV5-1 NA CASSWRESYEQYF
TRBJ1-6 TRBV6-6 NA CASSLGQDNSPLHF
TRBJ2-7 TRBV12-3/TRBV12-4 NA CASRGGAYEQYF
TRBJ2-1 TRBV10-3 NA CAISEEGQAYIGQFF
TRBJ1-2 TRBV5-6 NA CASSSGTGGQFYGYTF
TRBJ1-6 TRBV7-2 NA CASSGTGGSYNSPLHF
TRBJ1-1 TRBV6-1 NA CASSEAGQTEAFF
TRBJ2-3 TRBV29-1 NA CSAGGPTDTQYF
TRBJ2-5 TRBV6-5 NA CASSRAREETQYF
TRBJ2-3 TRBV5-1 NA CASSLRDRLTDTQYF